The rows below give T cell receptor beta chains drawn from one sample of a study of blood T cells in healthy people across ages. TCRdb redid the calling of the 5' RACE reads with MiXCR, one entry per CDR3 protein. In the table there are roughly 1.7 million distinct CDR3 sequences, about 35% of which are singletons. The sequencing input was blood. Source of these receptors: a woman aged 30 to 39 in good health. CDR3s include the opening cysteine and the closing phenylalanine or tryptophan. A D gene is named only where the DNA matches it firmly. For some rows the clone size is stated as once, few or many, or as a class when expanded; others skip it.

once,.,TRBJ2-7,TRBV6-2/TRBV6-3,TGTGCCAGCAGTTACTCGCTGCTAGCGCGCTCCTACGAGCAGTACTTC,CASSYSLLARSYEQYF
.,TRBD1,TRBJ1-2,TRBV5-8,TGTGCCAGCAGCCGAAGACAGGGGGCCTCCTATGGCTACACCTTC,CASSRRQGASYGYTF
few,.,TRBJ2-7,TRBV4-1,TGCGCCAGCACCCAGGCAGTAAACTCCTACGAGCAGTACTTC,CASTQAVNSYEQYF
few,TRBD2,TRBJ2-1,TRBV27,TGTGCCAGCAGTTTAGGGACTAGCGGGCCCAGCTCCTACAATGAGCAGTTCTTC,CASSLGTSGPSSYNEQFF
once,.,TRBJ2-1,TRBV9,TGTGCCAGCAACGTACAGGGATACAATGAGCAGTTCTTC,CASNVQGYNEQFF
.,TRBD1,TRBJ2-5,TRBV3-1,TGTGCCAGCAGCCAAGTCAAGGGACAGGGTATTCGGGAGCAGTACTTC,CASSQVKGQGIREQYF
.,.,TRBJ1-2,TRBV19,TGTGCCAGTAGTACAACAGATACCTATGGCTACACCTTC,CASSTTDTYGYTF
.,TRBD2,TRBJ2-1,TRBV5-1,TGCGCCAGTCGACCCGCAGCGGGGGGCGAGGGTGAGCAGTTCTTC,CASRPAAGGEGEQFF
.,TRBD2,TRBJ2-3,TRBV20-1,TGCAGTGCTAGACCTCCTAGCGGGGCCTACACAGATACGCAGTATTTT,CSARPPSGAYTDTQYF
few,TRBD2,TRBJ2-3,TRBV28,TGTGCCAGCAACGGACTAGTCGCAGATACGCAGTATTTT,CASNGLVADTQYF
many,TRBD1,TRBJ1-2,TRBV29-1,TGCAGCGTAGGGACAGGGGACGGAGGCTACACCTTC,CSVGTGDGGYTF
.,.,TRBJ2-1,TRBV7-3,TGTGCCAGCAGCCCCCGGGCCGGCTACAATAAGCAGTTCTTC,CASSPRAGYNKQFF
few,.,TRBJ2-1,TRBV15,TGTGCCACCAGATTATCAGGGGCTAGCTCCTACAATGAGCAGTTCTTC,CATRLSGASSYNEQFF
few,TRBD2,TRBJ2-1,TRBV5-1,TGCGCCAGCAGCTTAACGGGGGGGCAAGCGGATGAGCAGTTCTTC,CASSLTGGQADEQFF
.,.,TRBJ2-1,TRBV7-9,TGTGCCAGCAGCCTCCTTTATGGAAGTAATGAGCAGTTCTTC,CASSLLYGSNEQFF
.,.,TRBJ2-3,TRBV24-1,TGTGCCACCAGTGACCCTCGGACAGAGGGTTATGACACAGATACGCAGTATTTT,CATSDPRTEGYDTDTQYF
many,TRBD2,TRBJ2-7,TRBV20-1,TGCAGTGCTAGAGATAGGGCTAGCGGGAGTACCAAGCAGTACTTC,CSARDRASGSTKQYF
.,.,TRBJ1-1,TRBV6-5,TGTGCCAGCAGTCACCGGGGGGAGCGGATGAACACTGAAGCTTTCTTT,CASSHRGERMNTEAFF
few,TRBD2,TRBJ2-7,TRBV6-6,TGTGCCAGCAGTTACTCTGGCGGGGGAAACTCCTACGAGCAGTACTTC,CASSYSGGGNSYEQYF
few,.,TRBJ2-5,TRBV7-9,TGTGCCAGCAGCTTAGTTCCCACCGACCAGTACTTC,CASSLVPTDQYF